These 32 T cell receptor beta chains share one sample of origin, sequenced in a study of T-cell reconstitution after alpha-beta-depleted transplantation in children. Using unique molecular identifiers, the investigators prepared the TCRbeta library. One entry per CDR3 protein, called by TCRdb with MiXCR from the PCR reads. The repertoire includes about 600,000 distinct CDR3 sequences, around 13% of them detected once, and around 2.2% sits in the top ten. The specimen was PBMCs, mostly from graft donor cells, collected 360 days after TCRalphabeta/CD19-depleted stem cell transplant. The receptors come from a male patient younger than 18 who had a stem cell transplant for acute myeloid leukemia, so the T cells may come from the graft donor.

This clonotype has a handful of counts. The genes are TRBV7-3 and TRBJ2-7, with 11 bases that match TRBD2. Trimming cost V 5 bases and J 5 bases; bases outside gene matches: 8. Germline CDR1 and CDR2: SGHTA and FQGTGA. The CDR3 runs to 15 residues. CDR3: CASSPSGTSGHEQYF. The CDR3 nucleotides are TGTGCCAGCAGCCCCTCCGGGACTAGCGGCCACGAGCAGTACTTC.

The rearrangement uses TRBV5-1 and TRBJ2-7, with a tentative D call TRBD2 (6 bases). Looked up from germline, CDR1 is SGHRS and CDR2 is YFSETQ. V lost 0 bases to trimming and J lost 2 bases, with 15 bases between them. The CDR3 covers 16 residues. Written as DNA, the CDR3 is TGCGCCAGCAGCTTGGCCGCCGGGAGAGCTCCCTACGAGCAGTACTTC. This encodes CASSLAAGRAPYEQYF. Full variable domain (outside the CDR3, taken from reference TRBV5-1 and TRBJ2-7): KAGVTQTPRYLIKTRGQQVTLSCSPISGHRSVSWYQQTPGQGLQFLFEYFSETQRNKGNFPGRFSGRQFSNSRSEMNVSTLELGDSALYLCASSLAAGRAPYEQYFGPGTRLTVT.

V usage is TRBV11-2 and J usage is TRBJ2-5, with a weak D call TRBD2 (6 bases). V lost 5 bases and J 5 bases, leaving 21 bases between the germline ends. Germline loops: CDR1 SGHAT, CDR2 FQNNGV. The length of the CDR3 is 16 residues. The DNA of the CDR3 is TGTGCCAGCAGCCTAACCGGGGGAAGCGGGCGGGAGACCCAGTACTTC. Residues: CASSLTGGSGRETQYF.

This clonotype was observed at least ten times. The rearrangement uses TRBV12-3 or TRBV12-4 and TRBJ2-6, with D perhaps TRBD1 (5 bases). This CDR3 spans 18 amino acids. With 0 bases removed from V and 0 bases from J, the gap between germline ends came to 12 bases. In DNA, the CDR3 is TGTGCCAGCAGTTTAGCGCTTGGACACTCCTCTGGGGCCAACGTCCTGACTTTC. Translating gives CASSLALGHSSGANVLTF.

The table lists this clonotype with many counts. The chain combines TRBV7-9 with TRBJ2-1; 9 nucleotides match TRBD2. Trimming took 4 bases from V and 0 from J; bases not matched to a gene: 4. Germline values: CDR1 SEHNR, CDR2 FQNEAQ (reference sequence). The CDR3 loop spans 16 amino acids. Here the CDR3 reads CASSYRAGGSYNEQFF. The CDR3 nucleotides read TGTGCCAGCAGCTACAGAGCGGGAGGCTCCTACAATGAGCAGTTCTTC.

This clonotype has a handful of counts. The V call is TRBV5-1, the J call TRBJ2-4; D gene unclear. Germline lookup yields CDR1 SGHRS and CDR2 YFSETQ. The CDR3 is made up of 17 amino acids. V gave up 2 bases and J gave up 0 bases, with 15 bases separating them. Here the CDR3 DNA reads TGCGCCAGCAGCTTAAAGGGATCACGTCTAGCCAAAAACATTCAGTACTTC. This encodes CASSLKGSRLAKNIQYF.

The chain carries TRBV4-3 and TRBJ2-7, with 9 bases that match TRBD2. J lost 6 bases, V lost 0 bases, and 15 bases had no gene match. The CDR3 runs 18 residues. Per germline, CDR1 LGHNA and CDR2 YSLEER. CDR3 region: CASSQEPTSGYVRGEQYF. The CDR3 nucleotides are TGCGCCAGCAGCCAAGAACCGACTAGCGGCTATGTTCGGGGCGAGCAGTACTTC.

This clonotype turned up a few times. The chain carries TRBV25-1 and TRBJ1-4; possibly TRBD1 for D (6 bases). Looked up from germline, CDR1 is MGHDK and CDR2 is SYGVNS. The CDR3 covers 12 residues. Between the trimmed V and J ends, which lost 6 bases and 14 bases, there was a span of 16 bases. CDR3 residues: CASSPHHRDLFF. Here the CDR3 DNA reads TGTGCCAGCAGCCCACACCACAGGGACCTGTTTTTT.

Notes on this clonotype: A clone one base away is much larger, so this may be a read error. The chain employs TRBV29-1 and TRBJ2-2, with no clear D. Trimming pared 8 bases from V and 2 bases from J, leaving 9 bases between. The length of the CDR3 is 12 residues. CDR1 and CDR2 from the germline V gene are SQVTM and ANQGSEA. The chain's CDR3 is CSLALNTGELFF. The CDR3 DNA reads TGCAGCCTGGCCCTTAACACCGGGGAGCTGTTTTTT.

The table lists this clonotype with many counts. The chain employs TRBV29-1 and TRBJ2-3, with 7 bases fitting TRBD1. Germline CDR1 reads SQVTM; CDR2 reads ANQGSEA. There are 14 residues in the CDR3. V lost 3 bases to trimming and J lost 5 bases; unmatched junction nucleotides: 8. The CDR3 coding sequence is TGCAGCGTTGACCGGGACAGACTAAGAGATACGCAGTATTTT. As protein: CSVDRDRLRDTQYF.

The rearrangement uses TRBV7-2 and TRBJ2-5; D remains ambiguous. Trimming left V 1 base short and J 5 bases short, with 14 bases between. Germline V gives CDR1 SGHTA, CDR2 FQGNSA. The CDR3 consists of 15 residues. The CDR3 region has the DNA TGTGCCAGCAGCTTAGGATGGCTAGTGTGGGAGACCCAGTACTTC. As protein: CASSLGWLVWETQYF.

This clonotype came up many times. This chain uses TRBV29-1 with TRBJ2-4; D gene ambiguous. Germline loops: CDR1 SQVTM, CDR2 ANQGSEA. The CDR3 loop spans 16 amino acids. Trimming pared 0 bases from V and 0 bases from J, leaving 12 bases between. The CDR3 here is CSVEEVAALAKNIQYF. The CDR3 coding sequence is TGCAGCGTTGAAGAAGTCGCCGCGTTAGCCAAAAACATTCAGTACTTC.

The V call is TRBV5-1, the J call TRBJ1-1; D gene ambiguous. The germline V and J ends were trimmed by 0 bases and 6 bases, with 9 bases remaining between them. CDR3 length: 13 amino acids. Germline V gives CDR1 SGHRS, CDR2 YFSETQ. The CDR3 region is CASSLAGIPEAFF. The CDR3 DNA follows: TGCGCCAGCAGCTTGGCTGGGATCCCTGAAGCTTTCTTT.

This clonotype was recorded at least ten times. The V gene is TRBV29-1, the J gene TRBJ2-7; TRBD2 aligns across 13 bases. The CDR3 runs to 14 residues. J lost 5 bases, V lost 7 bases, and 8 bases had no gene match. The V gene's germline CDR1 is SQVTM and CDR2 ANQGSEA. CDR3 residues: CSARTSGSINEQYF. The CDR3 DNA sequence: TGCAGCGCCCGGACTAGCGGGAGTATCAACGAGCAGTACTTC.

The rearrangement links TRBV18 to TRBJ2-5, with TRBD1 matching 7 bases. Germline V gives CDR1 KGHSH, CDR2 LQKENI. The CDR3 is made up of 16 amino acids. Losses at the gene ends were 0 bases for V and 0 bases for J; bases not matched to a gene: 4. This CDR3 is CASSPPADRDQETQYF. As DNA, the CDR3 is TGTGCCAGCTCACCACCTGCTGACAGGGACCAAGAGACCCAGTACTTC. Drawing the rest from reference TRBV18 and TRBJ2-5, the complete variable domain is NAGVMQNPRHLVRRRGQEARLRCSPMKGHSHVYWYRQLPEEGLKFMVYLQKENIIDESGMPKERFSAEFPKEGPSILRIQQVVRGDSAAYFCASSPPADRDQETQYFGPGTRLLVL.

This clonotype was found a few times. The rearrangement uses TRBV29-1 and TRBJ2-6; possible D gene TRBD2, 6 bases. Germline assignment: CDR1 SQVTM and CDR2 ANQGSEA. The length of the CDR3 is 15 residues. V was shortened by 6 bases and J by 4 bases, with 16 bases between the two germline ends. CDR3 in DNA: TGCAGCGTCCCTGTTGGAGGGTTCGGGGCCAACGTCCTGACTTTC. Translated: CSVPVGGFGANVLTF.

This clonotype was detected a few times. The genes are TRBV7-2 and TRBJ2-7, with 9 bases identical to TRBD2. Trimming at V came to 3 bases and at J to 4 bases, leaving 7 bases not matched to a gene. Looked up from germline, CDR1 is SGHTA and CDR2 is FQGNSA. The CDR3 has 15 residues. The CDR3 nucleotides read TGTGCCAGCAGCTTTGGTTGGGCGGGAGGGTACGAGCAGTACTTC. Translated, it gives CASSFGWAGGYEQYF.

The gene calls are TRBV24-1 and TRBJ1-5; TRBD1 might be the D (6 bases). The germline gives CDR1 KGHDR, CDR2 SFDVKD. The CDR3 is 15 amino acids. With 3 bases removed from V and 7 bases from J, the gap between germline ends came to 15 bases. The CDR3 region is CATSDQTGPGQPQHF. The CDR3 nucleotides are TGTGCCACCAGTGATCAAACAGGGCCGGGGCAGCCCCAGCATTTT.

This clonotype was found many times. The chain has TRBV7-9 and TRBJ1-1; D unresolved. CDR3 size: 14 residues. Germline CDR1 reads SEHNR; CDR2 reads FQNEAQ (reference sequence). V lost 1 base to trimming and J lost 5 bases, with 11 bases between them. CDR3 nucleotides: TGTGCCAGCAGCTTAGAAACAGTGATAACTGAAGCTTTCTTT. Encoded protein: CASSLETVITEAFF.

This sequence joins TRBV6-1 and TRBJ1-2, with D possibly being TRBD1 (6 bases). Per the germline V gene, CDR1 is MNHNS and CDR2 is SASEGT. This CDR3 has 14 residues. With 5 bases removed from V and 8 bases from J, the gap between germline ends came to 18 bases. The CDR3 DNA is TGTGCCAGCAGTCAGATCAGGGGCCGACCGGGCTACACCTTC. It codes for CASSQIRGRPGYTF.

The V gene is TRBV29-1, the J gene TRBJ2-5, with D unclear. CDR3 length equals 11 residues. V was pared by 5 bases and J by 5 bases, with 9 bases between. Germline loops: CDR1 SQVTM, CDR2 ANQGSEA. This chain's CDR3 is CSVSQPETQYF. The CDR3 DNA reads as TGCAGCGTTTCCCAGCCGGAGACCCAGTACTTC.

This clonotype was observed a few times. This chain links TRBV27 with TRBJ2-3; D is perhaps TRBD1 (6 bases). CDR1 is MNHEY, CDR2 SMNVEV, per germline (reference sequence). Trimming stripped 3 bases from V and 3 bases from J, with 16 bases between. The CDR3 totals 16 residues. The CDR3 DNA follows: TGTGCCAGCAGTTTGGCAGGGGAGTCCCGAACAGATACGCAGTATTTT. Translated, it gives CASSLAGESRTDTQYF.

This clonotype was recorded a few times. The CDR3, as DNA: TGTGCCAGCAGTTCCCCTAATTTCCCTTCCTCGACTAGCGGATACAATGAGCAGTTCTTC. Amino acids: CASSSPNFPSSTSGYNEQFF. V and J are TRBV28 and TRBJ2-1; 9 nucleotides match TRBD2. V gave up 4 bases and J gave up 4 bases; unmatched junction bases: 20. This CDR3 contains 20 residues. In germline, CDR1 is MDHEN, CDR2 SYDVKM.

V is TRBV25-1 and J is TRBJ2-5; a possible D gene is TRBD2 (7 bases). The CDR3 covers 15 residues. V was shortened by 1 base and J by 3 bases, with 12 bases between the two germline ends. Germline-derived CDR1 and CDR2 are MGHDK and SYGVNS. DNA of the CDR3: TGTGCCAGCAGTGAATGGGGGGGCTTTAAAGAGACCCAGTACTTC. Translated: CASSEWGGFKETQYF.

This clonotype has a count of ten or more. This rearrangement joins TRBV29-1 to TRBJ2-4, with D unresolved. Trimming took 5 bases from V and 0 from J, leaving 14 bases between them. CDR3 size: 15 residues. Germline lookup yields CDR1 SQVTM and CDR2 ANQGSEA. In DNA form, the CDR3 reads TGCAGCGTTCTAGTCCGTAGGGTAGCCAAAAACATTCAGTACTTC. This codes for CSVLVRRVAKNIQYF. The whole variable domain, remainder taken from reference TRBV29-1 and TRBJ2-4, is SAVISQKPSRDICQRGTSLTIQCQVDSQVTMMFWYRQQPGQSLTLIATANQGSEATYESGFVIDKFPISRPNLTFSTLTVSNMSPEDSSIYLCSVLVRRVAKNIQYFGAGTRLSVL.

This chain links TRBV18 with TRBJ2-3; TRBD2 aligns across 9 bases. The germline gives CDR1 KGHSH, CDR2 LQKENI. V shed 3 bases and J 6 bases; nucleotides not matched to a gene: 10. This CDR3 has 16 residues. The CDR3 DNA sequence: TGTGCCAGCTCACCTAAGCCGGGACTAGCAACGGATACGCAGTATTTT. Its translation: CASSPKPGLATDTQYF.

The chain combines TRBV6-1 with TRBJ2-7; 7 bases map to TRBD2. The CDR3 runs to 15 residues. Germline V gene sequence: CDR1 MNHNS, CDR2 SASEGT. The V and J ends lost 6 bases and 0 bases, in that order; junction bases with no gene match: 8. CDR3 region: CASRPPLANSYEQYF. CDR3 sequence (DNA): TGTGCCAGCAGGCCTCCACTAGCGAACTCCTACGAGCAGTACTTC.

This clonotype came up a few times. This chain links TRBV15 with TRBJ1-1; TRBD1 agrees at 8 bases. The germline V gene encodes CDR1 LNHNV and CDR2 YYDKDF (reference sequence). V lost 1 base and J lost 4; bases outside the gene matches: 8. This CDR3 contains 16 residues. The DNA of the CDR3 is TGTGCCACCAGCAGAGGGGGAGGACAGGGCGCCACTGAAGCTTTCTTT. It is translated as CATSRGGGQGATEAFF.

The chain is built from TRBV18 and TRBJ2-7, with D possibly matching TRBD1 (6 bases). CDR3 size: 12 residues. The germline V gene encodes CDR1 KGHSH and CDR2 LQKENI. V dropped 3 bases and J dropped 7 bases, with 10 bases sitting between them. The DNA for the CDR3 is TGTGCCAGCTCACCGCTGCAGGGGGAGCAGTACTTC. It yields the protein CASSPLQGEQYF.

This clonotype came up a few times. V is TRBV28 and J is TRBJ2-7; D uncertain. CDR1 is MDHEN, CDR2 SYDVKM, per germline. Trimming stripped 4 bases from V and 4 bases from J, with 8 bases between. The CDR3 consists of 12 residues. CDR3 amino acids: CASSSARYEQYF. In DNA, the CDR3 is TGTGCCAGCAGTTCCGCCCGGTACGAGCAGTACTTC. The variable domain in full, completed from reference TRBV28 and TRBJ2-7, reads DVKVTQSSRYLVKRTGEKVFLECVQDMDHENMFWYRQDPGLGLRLIYFSYDVKMKEKGDIPEGYSVSREKKERFSLILESASTNQTSMYLCASSSARYEQYFGPGTRLTVT.

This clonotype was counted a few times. Written as DNA, the CDR3 is TGTGCCAGCAGCCCCTCCCTTCTAGCGTCCAATGAGCAGTTCTTC. It translates to CASSPSLLASNEQFF. The chain recombines TRBV7-3 with TRBJ2-1; tentative D call: TRBD2 (6 bases). Germline loops: CDR1 SGHTA, CDR2 FQGTGA. There are 15 residues in the CDR3. V was pared by 5 bases and J by 6 bases, with 17 bases between.

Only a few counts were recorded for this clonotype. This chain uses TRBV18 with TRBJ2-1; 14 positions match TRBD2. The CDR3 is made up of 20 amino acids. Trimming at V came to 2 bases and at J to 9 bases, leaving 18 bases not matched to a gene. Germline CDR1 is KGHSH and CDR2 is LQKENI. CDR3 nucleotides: TGTGCCAGCTCACCATTAGGAGGACTAGCGGGAGGTATATCAAAGGGTGAGCAGTTCTTC. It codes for CASSPLGGLAGGISKGEQFF.